These 9 T cell receptor beta chains were all obtained from the same sample, sequenced in a study of a mutant IDH1 vaccine in newly diagnosed glioma listed by TCRdb under 2021. Their cognate antigens are unknown. The library was built by means of the immunoSEQ multiplex PCR assay. In its TCRdb copy, this immuneACCESS table keeps in-frame sequences only and misses some clones. Where compared with another copy, unresolved V genes explain less than half of these, and the others have no known cause. Present in this sample are approximately 82,000 clones, approximately 85% of which were seen just once. Together, the top ten hold about 2.2% of the sample. What the time point label conveys for this sample: week 23, last vaccination. Each vaccine dose, consisting of 300 ug of a 20-mer mutant IDH1 peptide in Montanide, was administered subcutaneously with topical imiquimod. The sample consisted of PBMCs, taken from a glioma patient whose treatment included an IDH1 peptide vaccine. The receptors here all came from a man between 25 and 39 years old with glioma. Some clones in this sample may be carry-over from other donors' samples.

This clone was detected once. The gene calls are TRBV5-4 and TRBJ2-3; TRBD2 aligns across 13 bases. V shed 4 bases, J shed 4 bases, and the junction held 12 bases outside the gene matches. This CDR3 has 18 amino acids. CDR1 is SGHNT, CDR2 YYREEE, per germline (reference sequence). In DNA form, the CDR3 reads TGTGCCAGCAGCCCTCTGGGACTAGCGGGACCATCAGCAGATACGCAGTATTTT. The encoded protein is CASSPLGLAGPSADTQYF.

This chain links TRBV4-2 with TRBJ2-1; 9 nucleotides match TRBD1. Germline values: CDR1 LGHNA, CDR2 YNFKEQ. Trimming removed 0 bases from V and 5 bases from J; junction bases left unmatched: 8. The CDR3 runs 17 residues. The CDR3 sequence is CASSQDGGGTGNNEQFF. The CDR3, as DNA: TGTGCCAGCAGCCAAGATGGGGGGGGGACAGGGAACAATGAGCAGTTCTTC.

The rearrangement joins TRBV4-1 to TRBJ2-3; D uncertain. Trimming pared 2 bases from V and 7 bases from J, leaving 13 bases between. The CDR3 consists of 14 residues. CDR1 and CDR2 from the germline V gene are MGHRA and YSYEKL. CDR3 in DNA: TGCGCCAGCAGCCAAAAAAGTGGGTCTTATACGCAGTATTTT. Its translation is CASSQKSGSYTQYF.

This chain links TRBV28 with TRBJ1-2, with 11 bases identical to TRBD1. The V and J ends lost 2 bases and 7 bases, in that order; junction bases with no gene match: 6. CDR3 length equals 15 residues. In germline, CDR1 is MDHEN, CDR2 SYDVKM. The CDR3 bases are TGTGCCAGCAGTTTAGAGGACAGGGGGCGCCGTGGCTACACCTTC. Residues: CASSLEDRGRRGYTF.

V is TRBV27 and J is TRBJ1-6; D uncertain. Germline CDR1 reads MNHEY; CDR2 reads SMNVEV (reference sequence). The CDR3 extends over 15 amino acids. V lost 5 bases, J lost 7 bases, and 15 bases lay in between. The CDR3 loop reads CASSPMRGGNSPLHF. The CDR3 region has the DNA TGTGCCAGCAGTCCCATGCGGGGAGGGAATTCACCCCTCCACTTT.

The chain carries TRBV5-1 and TRBJ1-1, with 12 positions matching TRBD1. CDR1 SGHRS and CDR2 YFSETQ come from the germline V gene. V trimming: 2 bases; J trimming: 3 bases; junction bases outside the gene matches: 5. This CDR3 has 16 amino acids. The CDR3 here is CASSFRDRGLYTEAFF. The DNA of the CDR3 is TGCGCCAGCAGCTTCCGGGACAGGGGGCTGTACACTGAAGCTTTCTTT.

The chain is built from TRBV18 and TRBJ2-2; D is undetermined. CDR1 is KGHSH, CDR2 LQKENI, per germline. Trimming cost V 4 bases and J 7 bases, with 13 bases left between them. The CDR3 has 14 residues. CDR3 protein: CASSLAIQGGELFF. The CDR3 region has the DNA TGTGCCAGCTCACTGGCAATACAAGGCGGGGAGCTGTTTTTT.

The genes are TRBV9 and TRBJ1-4; D is ambiguous. With 0 bases removed from V and 7 bases from J, the gap between germline ends came to 16 bases. CDR1 and CDR2 (germline): SGDLS, YYNGEE. The CDR3 runs 16 residues. The CDR3 protein is CASSVGPLTTGEKLFF. The CDR3, as DNA: TGTGCCAGCAGCGTAGGTCCCCTGACAACGGGTGAAAAACTGTTTTTT.

The chain carries TRBV19 and TRBJ2-1; 11 nucleotides agree with TRBD2. The CDR3 covers 13 residues. J lost 8 bases, V lost 11 bases, and 8 bases had no gene match. Per germline, CDR1 LNHDA and CDR2 SQIVND (reference sequence). This CDR3 is CAASSGRGDEQFF. The CDR3 region has the DNA TGTGCCGCAAGTAGCGGGAGGGGGGATGAGCAGTTCTTC.